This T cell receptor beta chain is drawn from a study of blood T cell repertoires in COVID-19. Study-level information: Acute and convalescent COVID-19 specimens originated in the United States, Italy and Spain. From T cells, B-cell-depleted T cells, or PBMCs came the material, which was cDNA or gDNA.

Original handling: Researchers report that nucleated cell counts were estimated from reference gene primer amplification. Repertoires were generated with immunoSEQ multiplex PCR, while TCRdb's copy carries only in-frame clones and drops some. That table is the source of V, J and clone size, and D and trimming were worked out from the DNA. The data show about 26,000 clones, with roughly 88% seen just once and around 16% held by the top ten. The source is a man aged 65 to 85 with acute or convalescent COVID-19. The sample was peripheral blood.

CDR3 protein: CASRSHIATQIHTEAFF. The CDR3 DNA follows: TGTGCCAGCAGAAGTCACATAGCTACACAAATTCACACTGAAGCTTTCTTT. The chain has TRBV21-1 and TRBJ1-1. TRBV21-1 is termed a pseudogene. This CDR3 has 17 amino acids.